This T cell receptor beta chain emerged from a study of T cell changes during pregnancy in multiple sclerosis. There are 11 residues in the CDR3. Germline V lookup: CDR1 MNHEY, CDR2 SVGAGI. The V and J ends lost 8 bases and 4 bases respectively, with 9 bases between them. Profiled with immunoSEQ multiplex PCR; TCRdb holds only in-frame clones, not every one. The table lists some 93,000 clones, about nine tenths of them singletons. The input for sequencing was peripheral blood, taken after pregnancy. J is TRBJ2-7 and V is TRBV6-5; D not resolved. This receptor was identified in a female donor in good health, enrolled as a control in a pregnancy study. The CDR3 nucleotides are TGTGCCAGCGCGACACCGTACGAGCAGTACTTC. Encoded protein: CASATPYEQYF.